This passage covers 19 T cell receptor beta chains from one sample sequenced in a study of shared clonotypes between healthy human individuals. Clones were sequenced by immunoSEQ multiplex PCR, and TCRdb holds only the in-frame ones, with some missing. The top ten hold approximately 0.45% of the sample, which has about 1.5 million clones, approximately 98% seen once. Material for sequencing was naive CD4+ T cells sorted from blood. Subset reported: CD45RA+ positively selected. All receptors come from a man younger than 45 in good health.

The CDR3 bases are TGTGCCAGCAGCTTGAACAGGGGCGGGTTTAGCAATCAGCCCCAGCATTTT. Residues: CASSLNRGGFSNQPQHF. The V and J genes are TRBV7-8 and TRBJ1-5, with TRBD1 matching 7 bases. Trimming cost V 3 bases and J 0 bases; bases outside gene matches: 8. This CDR3 spans 17 amino acids. CDR1 is SGHVS and CDR2 is FQNEAQ in the germline V gene.

This clone was seen only a few times. This chain uses TRBV6-5 with TRBJ2-1; weak D call: TRBD2 (6 bases). V was trimmed by 4 bases and J by 12 bases, leaving 13 bases between them. CDR3 length: 12 residues. Germline V gene sequence: CDR1 MNHEY, CDR2 SVGAGI. The CDR3 DNA sequence: TGTGCCAGCAGTTGGGCCGGGGGTCCGCAGTTCTTC. It translates to CASSWAGGPQFF.

V is TRBV15 and J is TRBJ2-3; possibly TRBD2 for D (7 bases). This CDR3 spans 18 amino acids. V lost 5 bases and J lost 0, with 21 bases in between. The germline V gene encodes CDR1 LNHNV and CDR2 YYDKDF (reference sequence). The CDR3 region has the DNA TGTGCCACCAGCCGGGGGAGGGGAGGGGGTCCTAGCACAGATACGCAGTATTTT. It is translated as CATSRGRGGGPSTDTQYF. Full variable domain (outside the CDR3, taken from reference TRBV15 and TRBJ2-3): DAMVIQNPRYQVTQFGKPVTLSCSQTLNHNVMYWYQQKSSQAPKLLFHYYDKDFNNEADTPDNFQSRRPNTSFCFLDIRSPGLGDTAMYLCATSRGRGGGPSTDTQYFGPGTRLTVL.

The rearrangement joins TRBV6-5 to TRBJ2-2; no firm D call. The V gene's germline CDR1 is MNHEY and CDR2 SVGAGI. V was cut by 4 bases and J by 6 bases, with 6 bases left in between. The CDR3 is made up of 12 amino acids. CDR3 nucleotide sequence: TGTGCCAGCAGTTTCCGGGCCGGGGAGCTGTTTTTT. It translates to CASSFRAGELFF.

This clone was picked up one time. The chain combines TRBV10-3 with TRBJ1-5; 9 bases are a match to TRBD1. The trim removed 7 bases at V and 0 bases at J, leaving 10 bases unmatched. The CDR3 spans 17 residues. The germline V gene encodes CDR1 ENHRY and CDR2 SYGVKD. CDR3 loop: CAINPPRTGDSNQPQHF. The CDR3 DNA reads TGTGCCATCAACCCGCCCAGGACAGGGGATAGCAATCAGCCCCAGCATTTT.

The chain carries TRBV10-3 and TRBJ2-1; 12 bases are shared with TRBD2. Germline lookup yields CDR1 ENHRY and CDR2 SYGVKD. Trimming took 3 bases from V and 7 from J; bases not matched to a gene: 10. CDR3 length: 17 amino acids. CDR3 in DNA: TGTGCCATCAGTGATCCCAGCCTAGCGGGAGGGTTAAATGAGCAGTTCTTC. This encodes CAISDPSLAGGLNEQFF.

The V and J genes are TRBV19 and TRBJ2-1; 12 bases line up with TRBD1. V trimming: 5 bases; J trimming: 7 bases; junction bases outside the gene matches: 3. The CDR3 spans 14 residues. Germline lookup yields CDR1 LNHDA and CDR2 SQIVND (reference sequence). The CDR3 region has the DNA TGTGCCAGTAGTCGGGACAGGGGGCGGAATGAGCAGTTCTTC. It is translated as CASSRDRGRNEQFF. Combining the CDR3 with reference TRBV19 and TRBJ2-1 gives the whole variable domain DGGITQSPKYLFRKEGQNVTLSCEQNLNHDAMYWYRQDPGQGLRLIYYSQIVNDFQKGDIAEGYSVSREKKESFPLTVTSAQKNPTAFYLCASSRDRGRNEQFFGPGTRLTVL.

This chain links TRBV5-5 with TRBJ1-1; TRBD1 is a possible D gene (6 bases). Germline V gene sequence: CDR1 SGHKS, CDR2 YYEKEE (reference sequence). This CDR3 is 14 amino acids long. Deletions cut 4 bases from V and 7 bases from J, with 17 bases between. CDR3 DNA sequence: TGTGCCAGCAGCCCGAGACAGCAGGGGAATGAAGCTTTCTTT. It encodes CASSPRQQGNEAFF.

The J gene is TRBJ1-2, the V gene TRBV6-1, with D possibly being TRBD1 (6 bases). CDR3 size: 14 residues. Trimming removed 4 bases at V and 4 bases at J, with 13 bases between. CDR1 and CDR2 (germline): MNHNS, SASEGT. As DNA, the CDR3 is TGTGCCAGCAGTGCAGGGATACAGGGCTATGGCTACACCTTC. Its translation is CASSAGIQGYGYTF.

In its sample, this clone was seen once. This chain links TRBV5-1 with TRBJ2-3, with D uncertain. The CDR3 contains 15 residues. The germline gives CDR1 SGHRS, CDR2 YFSETQ. Trimming took off 0 bases at V and 2 bases at J, with 10 bases between the two ends. The CDR3 protein is CASSLDSVFTDTQYF. CDR3 coding DNA: TGCGCCAGCAGCTTGGACAGTGTCTTCACAGATACGCAGTATTTT. Using reference TRBV5-1 and TRBJ2-3 for the parts outside the CDR3, the full variable domain is KAGVTQTPRYLIKTRGQQVTLSCSPISGHRSVSWYQQTPGQGLQFLFEYFSETQRNKGNFPGRFSGRQFSNSRSEMNVSTLELGDSALYLCASSLDSVFTDTQYFGPGTRLTVL.

V and J are TRBV5-1 and TRBJ2-3, with D possibly being TRBD2 (6 bases). The V and J ends lost 2 bases and 6 bases respectively, with 13 bases between them. Germline V gene data show CDR1 as SGHRS and CDR2 as YFSETQ. The CDR3 runs to 14 residues. The CDR3: CASSFSRGTDTQYF. In DNA, the CDR3 is TGCGCCAGCAGCTTTTCACGGGGGACGGATACGCAGTATTTT.

Worth noting for this clone: The sample carries other DNA sequences with the same CDR3. The CDR3 loop reads CASSPPGETQYF. In DNA form, the CDR3 reads TGTGCCAGCTCACCGCCCGGAGAGACCCAGTACTTC. V is TRBV18 and J is TRBJ2-5, with D unresolved. The ends were cut back, 3 bases at V and 4 bases at J, with 6 bases in the middle. There are 12 residues in the CDR3. CDR1 and CDR2 from the germline V gene are KGHSH and LQKENI.

This clone appeared a single time. This CDR3 is CASSQAHGAGKTQYF. CDR3 DNA: TGCGCCAGCAGCCAAGCCCATGGTGCCGGTAAGACCCAGTACTTC. The chain combines TRBV4-1 with TRBJ2-5; D not resolved. This CDR3 spans 15 amino acids. Trimming stripped 1 base from V and 6 bases from J, with 15 bases between. Germline V gives CDR1 MGHRA, CDR2 YSYEKL.

This chain connects TRBV5-1 to TRBJ2-7; 7 bases map to TRBD1. The CDR3 runs to 15 residues. V gave up 1 base and J gave up 0 bases; unmatched junction bases: 4. The germline V gene has CDR1 SGHRS and CDR2 YFSETQ. The DNA of the CDR3 is TGCGCCAGCAGCTTGCTGGGGGACAGCTCCTACGAGCAGTACTTC. Translation: CASSLLGDSSYEQYF.

This clone was recorded only once. This sequence joins TRBV29-1 and TRBJ2-7; no clear D. This CDR3 contains 11 residues. V was shortened by 5 bases and J by 3 bases, with 8 bases between the two germline ends. Germline CDR1 reads SQVTM; CDR2 reads ANQGSEA. The CDR3 bases are TGCAGCGTTTCCCCGGGCTACGAGCAGTACTTC. It yields the protein CSVSPGYEQYF.

The chain employs TRBV5-4 and TRBJ2-3, with unresolved D. Germline assignment: CDR1 SGHNT and CDR2 YYREEE (reference sequence). The CDR3 contains 15 residues. V gave up 0 bases and J gave up 2 bases, with 10 bases separating them. The CDR3 reads CASSLGQIFTDTQYF. The CDR3 nucleotides are TGTGCCAGCAGCTTGGGGCAGATATTCACAGATACGCAGTATTTT.

The chain has TRBV13 and TRBJ2-7, with D perhaps given as TRBD1 or TRBD2 (5 bases each). The CDR3 covers 16 residues. V gave up 5 bases and J gave up 3 bases, with 20 bases separating them. CDR1 is PRHDT, CDR2 FYEKMQ, per germline (reference sequence). CDR3 in amino acids: CASSLEPGRNNYEQYF. The CDR3 coding sequence is TGTGCCAGCAGCCTAGAACCGGGACGGAATAACTACGAGCAGTACTTC.

This clone was counted a single time. The rearrangement uses TRBV18 and TRBJ1-4, with 7 bases matching TRBD1. Germline V gene sequence: CDR1 KGHSH, CDR2 LQKENI. This CDR3 is 15 amino acids long. J gave up 8 bases and V 6 bases, and 12 bases lay outside the gene matches. Written as DNA, the CDR3 is TGTGCCAGCTCTCCGGGACAGAACCATACCGAAAAACTGTTTTTT. This codes for CASSPGQNHTEKLFF.

This clone was observed a handful of times. The chain joins TRBV14 to TRBJ1-1; TRBD1 matches 7 bases. The CDR3 runs to 14 residues. Trimming at V came to 4 bases and at J to 6 bases, leaving 8 bases not matched to a gene. CDR1 is SGHDN and CDR2 is FVKESK in the germline V gene. The DNA of the CDR3 is TGTGCCAGCAGCCGGACAGGTAGTTACGCTGAAGCTTTCTTT. It codes for CASSRTGSYAEAFF. The full variable domain, with the rest looked up from reference TRBV14 and TRBJ1-1, is EAGVTQFPSHSVIEKGQTVTLRCDPISGHDNLYWYRRVMGKEIKFLLHFVKESKQDESGMPNNRFLAERTGGTYSTLKVQPAELEDSGVYFCASSRTGSYAEAFFGQGTRLTVV.